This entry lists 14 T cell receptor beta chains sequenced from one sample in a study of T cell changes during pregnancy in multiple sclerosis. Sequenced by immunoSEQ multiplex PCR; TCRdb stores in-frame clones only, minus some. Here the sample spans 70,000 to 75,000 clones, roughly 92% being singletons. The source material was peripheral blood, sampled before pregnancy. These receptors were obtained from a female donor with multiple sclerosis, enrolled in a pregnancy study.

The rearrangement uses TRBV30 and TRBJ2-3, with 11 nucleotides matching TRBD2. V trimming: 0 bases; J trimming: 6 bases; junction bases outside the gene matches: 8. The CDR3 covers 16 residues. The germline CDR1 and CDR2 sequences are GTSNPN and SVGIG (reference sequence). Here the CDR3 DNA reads TGTGCCTGGAGTGTACATAGCGGGAGGGCTAAGGATACGCAGTATTTT. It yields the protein CAWSVHSGRAKDTQYF. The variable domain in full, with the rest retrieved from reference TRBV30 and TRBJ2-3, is SQTIHQWPATLVQPVGSPLSLECTVEGTSNPNLYWYRQAAGRGLQLLFYSVGIGQISSEVPQNLSASRPQDRQFILSSKKLLLSDSGFYLCAWSVHSGRAKDTQYFGPGTRLTVL.

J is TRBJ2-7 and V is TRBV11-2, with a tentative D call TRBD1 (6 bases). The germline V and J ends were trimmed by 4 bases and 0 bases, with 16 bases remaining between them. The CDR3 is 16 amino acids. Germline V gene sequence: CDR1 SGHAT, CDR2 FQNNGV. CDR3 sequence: CASSSTTTGRSYEQYF. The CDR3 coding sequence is TGTGCCAGCAGCTCCACGACCACAGGGCGCTCCTACGAGCAGTACTTC.

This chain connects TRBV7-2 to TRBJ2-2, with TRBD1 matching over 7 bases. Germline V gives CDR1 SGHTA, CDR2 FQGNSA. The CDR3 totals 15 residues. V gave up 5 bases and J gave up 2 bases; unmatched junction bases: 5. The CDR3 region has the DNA TGTGCCAGCAGCACCCGACAGGGAAACACCGGGGAGCTGTTTTTT. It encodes CASSTRQGNTGELFF.

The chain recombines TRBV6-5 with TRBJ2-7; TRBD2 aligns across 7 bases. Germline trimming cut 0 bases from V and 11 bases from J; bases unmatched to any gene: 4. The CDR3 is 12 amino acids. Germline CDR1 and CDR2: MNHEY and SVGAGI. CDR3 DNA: TGTGCCAGCAGTTACTCGAAAGCGGGAAAGTACTTC. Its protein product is CASSYSKAGKYF.

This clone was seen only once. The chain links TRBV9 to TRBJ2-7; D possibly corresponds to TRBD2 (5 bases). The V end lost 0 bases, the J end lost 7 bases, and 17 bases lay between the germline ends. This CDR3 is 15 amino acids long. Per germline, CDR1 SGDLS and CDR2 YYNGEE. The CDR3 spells CASSVADGIPGEQYF. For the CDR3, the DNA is TGTGCCAGCAGCGTAGCGGACGGGATCCCTGGGGAGCAGTACTTC. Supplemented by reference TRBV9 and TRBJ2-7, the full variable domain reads DSGVTQTPKHLITATGQRVTLRCSPRSGDLSVYWYQQSLDQGLQFLIQYYNGEERAKGNILERFSAQQFPDLHSELNLSSLELGDSALYFCASSVADGIPGEQYFGPGTRLTVT.

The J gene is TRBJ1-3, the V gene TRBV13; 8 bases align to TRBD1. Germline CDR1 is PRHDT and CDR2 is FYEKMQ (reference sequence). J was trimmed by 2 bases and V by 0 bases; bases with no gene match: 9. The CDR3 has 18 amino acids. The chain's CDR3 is CASSLGAGGGLAGNTIYF. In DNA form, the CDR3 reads TGTGCCAGCAGCTTAGGCGCAGGGGGCGGACTTGCTGGAAACACCATATATTTT.

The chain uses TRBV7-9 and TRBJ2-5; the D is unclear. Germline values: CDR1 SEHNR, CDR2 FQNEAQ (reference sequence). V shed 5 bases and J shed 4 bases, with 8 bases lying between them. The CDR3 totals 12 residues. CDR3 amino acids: CASSPPSETQYF. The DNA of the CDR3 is TGTGCCAGCAGCCCCCCCTCAGAGACCCAGTACTTC.

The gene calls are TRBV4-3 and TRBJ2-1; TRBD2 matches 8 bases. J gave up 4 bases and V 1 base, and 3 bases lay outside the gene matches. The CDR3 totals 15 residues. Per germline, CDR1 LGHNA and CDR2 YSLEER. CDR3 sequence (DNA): TGCGCCAGCAGCCAAGCGACGGGAGGGTACAATGAGCAGTTCTTC. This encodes CASSQATGGYNEQFF.

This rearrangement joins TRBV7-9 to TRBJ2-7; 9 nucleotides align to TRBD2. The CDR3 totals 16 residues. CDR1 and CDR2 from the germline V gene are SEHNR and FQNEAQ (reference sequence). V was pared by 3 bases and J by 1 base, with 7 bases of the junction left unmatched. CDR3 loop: CASSFQAGGRSYEQYF. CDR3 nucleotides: TGTGCCAGCAGCTTTCAAGCGGGAGGAAGGTCCTACGAGCAGTACTTC.

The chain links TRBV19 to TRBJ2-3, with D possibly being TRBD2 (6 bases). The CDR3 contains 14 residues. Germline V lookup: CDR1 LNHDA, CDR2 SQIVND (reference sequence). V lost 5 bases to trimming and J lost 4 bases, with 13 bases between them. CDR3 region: CASSDSGLADTQYF. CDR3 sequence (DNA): TGTGCCAGTAGTGACAGCGGGTTGGCAGATACGCAGTATTTT.

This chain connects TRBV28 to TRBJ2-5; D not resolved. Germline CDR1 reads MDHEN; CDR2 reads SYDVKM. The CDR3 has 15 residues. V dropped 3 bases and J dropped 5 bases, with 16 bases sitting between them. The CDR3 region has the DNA TGTGCCAGCAGTTTCCTTTTGACAAAACGGGAGACCCAGTACTTC. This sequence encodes CASSFLLTKRETQYF.

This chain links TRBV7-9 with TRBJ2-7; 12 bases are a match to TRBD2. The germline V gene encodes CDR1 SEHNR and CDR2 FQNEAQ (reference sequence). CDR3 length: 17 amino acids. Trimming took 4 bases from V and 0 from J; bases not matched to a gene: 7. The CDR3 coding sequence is TGTGCCAGCAGCTCCTCGGGACTAGCGGGCCCCTCCTACGAGCAGTACTTC. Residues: CASSSSGLAGPSYEQYF.

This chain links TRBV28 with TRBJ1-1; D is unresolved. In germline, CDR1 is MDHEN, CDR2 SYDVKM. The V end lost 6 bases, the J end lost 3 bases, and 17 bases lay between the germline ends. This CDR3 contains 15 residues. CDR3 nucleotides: TGTGCCAGCAGCACGCCGCGGGTATGGGACACTGAAGCTTTCTTT. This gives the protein CASSTPRVWDTEAFF.

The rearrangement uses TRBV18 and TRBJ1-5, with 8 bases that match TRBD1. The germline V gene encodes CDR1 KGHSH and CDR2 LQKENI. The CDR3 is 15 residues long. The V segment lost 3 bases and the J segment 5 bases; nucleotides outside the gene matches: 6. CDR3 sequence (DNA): TGTGCCAGCTCACCGGGTCAGGGGGCTTATCAGCCCCAGCATTTT. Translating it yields CASSPGQGAYQPQHF.